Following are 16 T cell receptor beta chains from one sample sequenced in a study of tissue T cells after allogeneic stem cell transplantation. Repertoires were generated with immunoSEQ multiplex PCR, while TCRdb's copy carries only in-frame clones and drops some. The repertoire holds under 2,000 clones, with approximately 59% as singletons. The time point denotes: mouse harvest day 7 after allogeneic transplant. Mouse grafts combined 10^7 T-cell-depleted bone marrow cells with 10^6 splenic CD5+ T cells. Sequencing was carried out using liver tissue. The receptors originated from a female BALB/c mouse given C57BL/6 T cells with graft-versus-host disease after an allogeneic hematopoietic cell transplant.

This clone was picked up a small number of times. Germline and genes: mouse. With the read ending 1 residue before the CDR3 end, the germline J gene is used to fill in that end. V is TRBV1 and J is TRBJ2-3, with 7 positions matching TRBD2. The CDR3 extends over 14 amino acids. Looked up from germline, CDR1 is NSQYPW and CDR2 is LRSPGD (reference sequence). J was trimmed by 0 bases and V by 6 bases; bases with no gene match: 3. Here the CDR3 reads CTCRRGGSAETLYF. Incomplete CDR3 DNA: TGCACCTGCAGGCGGGGGGGTAGTGCAGAAACGCTGTAT.

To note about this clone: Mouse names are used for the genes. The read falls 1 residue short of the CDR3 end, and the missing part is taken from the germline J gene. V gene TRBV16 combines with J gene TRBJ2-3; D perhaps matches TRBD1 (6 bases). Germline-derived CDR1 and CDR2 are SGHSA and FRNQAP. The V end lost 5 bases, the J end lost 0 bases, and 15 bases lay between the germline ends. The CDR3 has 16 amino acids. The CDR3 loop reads CASSLMTGSSAETLYF. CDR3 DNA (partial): TGTGCAAGCAGCCTCATGACAGGATCTAGTGCAGAAACGCTGTAT.

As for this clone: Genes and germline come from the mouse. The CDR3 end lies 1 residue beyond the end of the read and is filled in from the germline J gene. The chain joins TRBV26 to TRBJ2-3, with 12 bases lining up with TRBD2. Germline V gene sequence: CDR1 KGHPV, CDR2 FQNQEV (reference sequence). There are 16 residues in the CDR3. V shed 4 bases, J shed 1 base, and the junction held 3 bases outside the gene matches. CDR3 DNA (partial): TGTGCCAGCAGTCCGGGACTGGGGGGAGGTGCAGAAACGCTGTAT. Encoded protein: CASSPGLGGGAETLY. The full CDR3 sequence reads CASSPGLGGGAETLYF.

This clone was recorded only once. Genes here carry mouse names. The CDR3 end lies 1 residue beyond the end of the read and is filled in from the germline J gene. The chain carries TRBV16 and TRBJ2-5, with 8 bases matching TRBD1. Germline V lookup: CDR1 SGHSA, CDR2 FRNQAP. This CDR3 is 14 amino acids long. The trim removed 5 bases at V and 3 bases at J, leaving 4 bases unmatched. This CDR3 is CASSPRGRQDTQYF. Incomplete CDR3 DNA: TGTGCAAGCAGCCCCAGGGGGCGGCAAGACACCCAGTAC.

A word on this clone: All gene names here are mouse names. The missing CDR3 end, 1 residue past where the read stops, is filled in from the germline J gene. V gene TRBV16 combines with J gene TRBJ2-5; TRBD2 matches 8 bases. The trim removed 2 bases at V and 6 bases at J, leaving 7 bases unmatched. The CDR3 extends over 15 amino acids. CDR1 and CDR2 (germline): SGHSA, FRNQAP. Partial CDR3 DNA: TGTGCAAGCAGCTTATACCTGGGGGGAGGGGACACCCAGTAC. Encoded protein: CASSLYLGGGDTQY. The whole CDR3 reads CASSLYLGGGDTQYF.

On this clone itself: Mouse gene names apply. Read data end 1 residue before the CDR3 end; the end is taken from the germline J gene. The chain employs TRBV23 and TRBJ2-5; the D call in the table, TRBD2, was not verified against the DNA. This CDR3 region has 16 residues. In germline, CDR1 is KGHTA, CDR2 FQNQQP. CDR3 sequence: CSSSQNWGGAEDTQYF. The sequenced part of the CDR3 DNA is TGCTCCAGCAGTCAAAACTGGGGGGGCGCAGAAGACACCCAGTAC.

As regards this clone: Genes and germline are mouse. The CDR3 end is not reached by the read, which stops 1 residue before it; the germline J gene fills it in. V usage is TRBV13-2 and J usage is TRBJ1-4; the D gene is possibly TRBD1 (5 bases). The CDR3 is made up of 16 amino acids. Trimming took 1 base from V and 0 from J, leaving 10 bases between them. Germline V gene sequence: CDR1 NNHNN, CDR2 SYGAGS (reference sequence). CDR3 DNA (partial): TGTGCCAGCGGTGATCCTCAGGGAATTTCCAACGAAAGATTATTT. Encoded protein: CASGDPQGISNERLF. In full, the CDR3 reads CASGDPQGISNERLFF.

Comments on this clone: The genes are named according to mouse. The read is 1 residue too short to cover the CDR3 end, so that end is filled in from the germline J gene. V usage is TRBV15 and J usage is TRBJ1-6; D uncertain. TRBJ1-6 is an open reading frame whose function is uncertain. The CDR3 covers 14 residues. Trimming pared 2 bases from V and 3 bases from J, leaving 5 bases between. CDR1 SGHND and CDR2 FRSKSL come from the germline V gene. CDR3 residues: CASSLRNYNSPLYF. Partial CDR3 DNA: TGTGCCAGCAGTTTACGCAACTATAATTCGCCCCTCTAC.

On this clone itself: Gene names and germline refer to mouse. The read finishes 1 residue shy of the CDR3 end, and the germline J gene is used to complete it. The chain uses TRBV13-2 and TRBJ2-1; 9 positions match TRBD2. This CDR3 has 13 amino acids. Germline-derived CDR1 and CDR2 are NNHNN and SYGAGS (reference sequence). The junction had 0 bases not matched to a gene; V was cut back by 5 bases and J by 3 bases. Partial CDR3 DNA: TGTGCCAGCGGGACTGGGGGCTATGCTGAGCAGTTC. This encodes CASGTGGYAEQF. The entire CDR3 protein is CASGTGGYAEQFF.

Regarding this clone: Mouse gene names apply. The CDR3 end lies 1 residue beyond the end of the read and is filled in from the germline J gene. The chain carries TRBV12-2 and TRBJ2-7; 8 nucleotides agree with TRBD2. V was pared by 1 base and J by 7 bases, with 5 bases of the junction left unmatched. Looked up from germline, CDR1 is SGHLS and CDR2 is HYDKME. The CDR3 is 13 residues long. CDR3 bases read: TGTGCCAGCTCTCTGGGGGGGCGCGGGGAACAGTAC. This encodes CASSLGGRGEQY. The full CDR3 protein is CASSLGGRGEQYF. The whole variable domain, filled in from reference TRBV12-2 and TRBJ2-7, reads NSGVVQSPRYIIKGKGERSILKCIPISGHLSVAWYQQTQGQELKFFIQHYDKMERDKGNLPSRFSVQQFDDYHSEMNMSALELEDSAVYFCASSLGGRGEQYFGPGTRLTVL.

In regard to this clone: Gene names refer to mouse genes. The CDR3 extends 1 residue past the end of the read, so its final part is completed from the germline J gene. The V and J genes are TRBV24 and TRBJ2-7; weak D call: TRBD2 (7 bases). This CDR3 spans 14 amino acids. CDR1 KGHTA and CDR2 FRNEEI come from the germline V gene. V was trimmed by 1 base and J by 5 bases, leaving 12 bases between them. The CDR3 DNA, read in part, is TGTGCCAGCAGTCTGTGGGGGGCGCTCCATGAACAGTAC. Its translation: CASSLWGALHEQY. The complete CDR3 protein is CASSLWGALHEQYF.

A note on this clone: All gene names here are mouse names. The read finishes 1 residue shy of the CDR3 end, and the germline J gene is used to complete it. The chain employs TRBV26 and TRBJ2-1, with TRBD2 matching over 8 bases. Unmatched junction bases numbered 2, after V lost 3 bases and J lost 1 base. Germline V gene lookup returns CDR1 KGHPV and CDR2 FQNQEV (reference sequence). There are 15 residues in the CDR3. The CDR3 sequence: CASSLWGVNYAEQFF. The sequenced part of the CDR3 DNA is TGTGCCAGCAGTCTCTGGGGGGTGAACTATGCTGAGCAGTTC. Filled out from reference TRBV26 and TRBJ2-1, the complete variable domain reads NSKVIQTPRYLVKGQGQKAKMRCIPEKGHPVVFWYQQNKNNEFKFLINFQNQEVLQQIDMTEKRFSAECPSNSPCSLEIQSSEAGDSALYLCASSLWGVNYAEQFFGPGTRLTVL.

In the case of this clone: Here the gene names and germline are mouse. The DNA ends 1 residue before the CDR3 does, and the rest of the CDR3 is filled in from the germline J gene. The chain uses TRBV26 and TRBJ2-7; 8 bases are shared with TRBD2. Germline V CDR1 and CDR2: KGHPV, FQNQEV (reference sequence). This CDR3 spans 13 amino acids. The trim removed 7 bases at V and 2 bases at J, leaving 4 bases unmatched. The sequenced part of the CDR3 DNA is TGTGCCAGCACCCAGGACTGGGCCTATGAACAGTAC. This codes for CASTQDWAYEQY. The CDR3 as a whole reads CASTQDWAYEQYF.

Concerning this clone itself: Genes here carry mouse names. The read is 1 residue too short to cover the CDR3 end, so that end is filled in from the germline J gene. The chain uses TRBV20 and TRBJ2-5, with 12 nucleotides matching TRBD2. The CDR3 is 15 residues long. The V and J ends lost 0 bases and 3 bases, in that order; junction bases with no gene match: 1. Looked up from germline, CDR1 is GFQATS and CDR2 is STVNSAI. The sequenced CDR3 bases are TGTGGTGCTAGGGAGGACTGGGGGGGACAAGACACCCAGTAC. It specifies CGAREDWGGQDTQY. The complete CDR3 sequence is CGAREDWGGQDTQYF.

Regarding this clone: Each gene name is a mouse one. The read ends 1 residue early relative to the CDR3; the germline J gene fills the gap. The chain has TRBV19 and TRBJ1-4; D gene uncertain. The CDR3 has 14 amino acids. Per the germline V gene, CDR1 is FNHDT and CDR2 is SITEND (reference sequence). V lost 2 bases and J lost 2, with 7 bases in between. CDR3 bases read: TGTGCCAGCAGTATGCCACAGTCCAACGAAAGATTATTT. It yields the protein CASSMPQSNERLF. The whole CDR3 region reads CASSMPQSNERLFF.

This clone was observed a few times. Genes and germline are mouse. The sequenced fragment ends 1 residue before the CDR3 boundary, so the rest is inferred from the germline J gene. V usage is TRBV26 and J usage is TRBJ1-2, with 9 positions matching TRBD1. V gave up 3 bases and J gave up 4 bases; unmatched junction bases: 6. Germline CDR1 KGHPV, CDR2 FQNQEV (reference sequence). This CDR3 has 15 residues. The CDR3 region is CASSLQGQGGSDYTF. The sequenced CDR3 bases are TGTGCCAGCAGTCTTCAGGGACAGGGAGGCTCCGACTACACC.